This is a list of T cell receptor beta chains from one sample in a study of blood T cell repertoires in COVID-19. This table comes from immunoSEQ multiplex PCR, and its TCRdb copy is limited to in-frame clones, with some not included. The sample contains 200,000 or so clones, roughly 83% of which appear only once. The specimen was PBMCs or T cells enriched from blood (not recorded which). The receptors here all came from a woman between 35 and 50 years old with acute COVID-19. The CDR3 runs from the conserved cysteine through the conserved F or W. A D gene is named only where the DNA matches it firmly. The size of a clone is reported for some rows only, either as once, few or many, or as a class for expanded clones.

cdr3_length	v_call	j_call	clone_size	d_call	cdr3_nt	cdr3_aa
15	TRBV27	TRBJ1-5	few	NA	TGTGCCAGCAGTTTAATGGCAGGTAGCAATCAGCCCCAGCATTTT	CASSLMAGSNQPQHF
16	TRBV9	TRBJ2-2	NA	TRBD1	TGTGCCAGCAGCACCAACGAGGGGGCGCGTACCGGGGAGCTGTTTTTT	CASSTNEGARTGELFF
16	TRBV4-1	TRBJ2-2	NA	TRBD2	TGCGCCAGCAGGAAGCGGGAGAGAGGGGGGGCCGGGGAGCTGTTTTTT	CASRKRERGGAGELFF
15	TRBV15	TRBJ2-5	once	NA	TGTGCCACCAGCAGAGAAAAAACAGGGTTAGAGACCCAGTACTTC	CATSREKTGLETQYF
15	TRBV27	TRBJ2-7	NA	TRBD2	TGTGCCAGCAGTTTACTAGGACTAGCGGCCAACGAGCAGTACTTC	CASSLLGLAANEQYF
15	TRBV7-9	TRBJ2-5	once	TRBD2	TGTGCCAGCAGCTTGGATCGGGGGGGCGAGGAGACCCAGTACTTC	CASSLDRGGEETQYF
17	TRBV6-1	TRBJ1-2	NA	NA	TGTGCCAGCAGTGAAGCGGTGACAGGCCTATCTAACTATGGCTACACCTTC	CASSEAVTGLSNYGYTF
13	TRBV30	TRBJ1-2	NA	NA	TGTGCCTGGAGTGTAGGACACAACTATGGCTACACCTTC	CAWSVGHNYGYTF
13	TRBV18	TRBJ1-5	NA	NA	TGTGCCAGCTCACCAGAGAAATCCCCCACCCAGCATTTT	CASSPEKSPTQHF
17	TRBV4-3	TRBJ2-5	NA	TRBD2	TGCGCCAGCAGCCAAGATCTTCGCGGGGGTCGTCAAGAGACCCAGTACTTC	CASSQDLRGGRQETQYF
20	TRBV3-1/TRBV3-2	TRBJ2-3	NA	TRBD2	TGTGCCAGCAGCCCAGCGTCCCTCTTGTTGACTAGCGGGAACACAGATACGCAGTATTTT	CASSPASLLLTSGNTDTQYF
16	TRBV5-1	TRBJ2-7	NA	NA	TGCGCCAGTAGCTACCTGACTGGTGGCGGCTCCTACGAGCAGTACTTC	CASSYLTGGGSYEQYF
20	TRBV27	TRBJ2-2	NA	TRBD2	TGTGCCAGCAGCCCGTTTTCCCCACTAGCGGGAGGTTCGAACACCGGGGAGCTGTTTTTT	CASSPFSPLAGGSNTGELFF
14	TRBV19	TRBJ2-6	once	NA	TGTGCCAGTAGGACAGTAGCTGGGGCCAACGTCCTGACTTTC	CASRTVAGANVLTF
15	TRBV28	TRBJ2-5	NA	TRBD2	TGTGCCTCCTCGGAGAGCGGGAGGCCGCAAGAGACCCAGTACTTC	CASSESGRPQETQYF
14	TRBV24-1	TRBJ2-6	NA	NA	TGTGCCACCAGTGGAGGCTCTGGGGCCAACGTCCTGACTTTC	CATSGGSGANVLTF
16	TRBV23-1	TRBJ1-2	NA	NA	TGCGCCAGCAGTCAATCGGAGACAGTCTCTAACTATGGCTACACCTTC	CASSQSETVSNYGYTF
11	TRBV19	TRBJ2-1	NA	TRBD2	TGTGCCAGTAGTATGGGGGGGGAGCAGTTCTTC	CASSMGGEQFF
15	TRBV19	TRBJ1-4	NA	NA	TGTGCCACCTCGGGACTCCCCGGGGCTAATGAAAAACTGTTTTTT	CATSGLPGANEKLFF
16	TRBV6-4	TRBJ1-2	NA	TRBD1	TGTGCCAGCAGTGACAGCCCCGGACAGGCCAACTATGGCTACACCTTC	CASSDSPGQANYGYTF
13	TRBV2	TRBJ1-5	NA	TRBD1	TGTGCCAGCGATCGACAGGGGAATCAGCCCCAGCATTTT	CASDRQGNQPQHF
16	TRBV25-1	TRBJ2-1	few	TRBD1	TGTGCCAGCAGTGAATATCAGGGGGCGAGATACAATGAGCAGTTCTTC	CASSEYQGARYNEQFF
15	TRBV7-3	TRBJ1-6	NA	TRBD1	TGTGCCAGCAGCTCCAGACAGGGGGGCAGTTCACCCCTCCACTTT	CASSSRQGGSSPLHF
15	TRBV5-6	TRBJ2-1	NA	TRBD2	TGTGCCAGCAGCTTGATGTTAGCGGGTGGCAATGAGCAGTTCTTC	CASSLMLAGGNEQFF
15	TRBV7-9	TRBJ1-3	NA	NA	TGTGCCAGCAGCTTCTACAGGGAATCTGGAAACACCATATATTTT	CASSFYRESGNTIYF
20	TRBV10-3	TRBJ2-7	NA	NA	TGTGCCATCAGTGCCACCGGATCTAGTACGAGCAGTACTTTCTCCTACGAGCAGTACTTC	CAISATGSSTSSTFSYEQYF
13	TRBV30	TRBJ2-5	once	NA	TGTGCCTGGAGTGTCGGTAGCAGTAAGACCCAGTACTTC	CAWSVGSSKTQYF
16	TRBV7-3	TRBJ2-2	NA	TRBD2	TGTGCCAGCAGCTTATGGGCGGGGGCGAACACCGGGGAGCTGTTTTTT	CASSLWAGANTGELFF
13	TRBV6-5	TRBJ1-5	NA	NA	TGTGCCAGCAGTAGGGGGTTTGGTGAGCCCCAGCATTTT	CASSRGFGEPQHF
14	TRBV27	TRBJ2-7	NA	TRBD2	TGTGCCAGCACACTGCGGGGGGGGTCCTACGAGCAGTACTTC	CASTLRGGSYEQYF
13	TRBV20-1	TRBJ2-2	few	TRBD2	TGCAGTGCTAGTCCCCTAGCGGTCGGGGAGCTGTTTTTT	CSASPLAVGELFF
14	TRBV19	TRBJ2-1	NA	NA	TGTGCCAGTAGTATTGACTCCGCCTACAATGAGCAGTTCTTC	CASSIDSAYNEQFF
14	TRBV30	TRBJ2-4	NA	NA	TGTGCCTGGAGTTCCTCGTATGCCAAAAACATTCAGTACTTC	CAWSSSYAKNIQYF
13	TRBV18	TRBJ2-7	NA	NA	TGTGCCAGCTCACCAAGTCAGTCCTACGAGCAGTACTTC	CASSPSQSYEQYF
15	TRBV3-1/TRBV3-2	TRBJ2-7	NA	TRBD1	TGTGCCAGCAGCCATGGGACAGGGGGGACCTACGAGCAGTACTTC	CASSHGTGGTYEQYF
18	TRBV5-1	TRBJ2-7	once	TRBD2	TGCGCCAGCAGCTACAGGCCTCCGGGACTAGCGGGAGACTACGAGCAGTACTTC	CASSYRPPGLAGDYEQYF
15	TRBV18	TRBJ2-1	NA	NA	TGTGCCAGCTCAATAGCGGCCCGCTCCTACAATGAGCAGTTCTTC	CASSIAARSYNEQFF
14	TRBV28	TRBJ2-7	NA	NA	TGTGCCAGCACCCTAAGCGGGCTCTCCTACGAGCAGTACTTC	CASTLSGLSYEQYF
14	TRBV27	TRBJ1-5	NA	NA	TGTGCCAGCAGTTTATCGGGGGGGAACCAGCCCCAGCATTTT	CASSLSGGNQPQHF